This T cell receptor (beta chain) was retrieved from a study of blood T cells in healthy people across ages. V lost 4 bases and J lost 0; bases outside the gene matches: 6. This CDR3 has 18 amino acids. The germline V gene has CDR1 MNHEY and CDR2 SVGAGI. With a J-beta primer mix and a sample-barcoded 5' primer, a second PCR ran about 7 to 11 cycles. Using its own MiXCR run on the 5' RACE reads, TCRdb lists one record per CDR3 protein. The sample holds approximately 780,000 distinct CDR3 sequences; roughly 25% are singletons and the top ten take approximately 2.9%. These same records also appear under a second study, on T cells of mothers and their children.

This receptor was taken from a boy aged 5 to 17 in good health. J is TRBJ2-2 and V is TRBV6-5; TRBD2 matches at 12 bases. The sample comprised blood. The CDR3 here is CASSSTLAGGPNTGELFF. The CDR3 DNA sequence: TGTGCCAGCAGTTCCACACTAGCGGGGGGCCCGAACACCGGGGAGCTGTTTTTT.